The 4 T cell receptor beta chains below all came from one sample that was sequenced in a study of early T cells in non-severe SARS-CoV-2 infection. Each CDR3 protein is one row after TCRdb ran MiXCR on the 5' RACE reads. The sample consists of more than 80,000 distinct CDR3 sequences, 14% of them appearing once. Material for sequencing was whole blood. The receptor set was obtained from an adult who was a healthcare worker with PCR-confirmed SARS-CoV-2 infection or an uninfected control (not recorded which).

Only a few counts were recorded for this clonotype. The chain uses TRBV25-1 and TRBJ1-1; D may be TRBD1 (5 bases). CDR3 length equals 13 residues. Looked up from germline, CDR1 is MGHDK and CDR2 is SYGVNS. V lost 4 bases and J 4 bases, leaving 10 bases between the germline ends. The CDR3 DNA reads TGTGCCAGCAGTGCCGCAGGGACCACTGAAGCTTTCTTT. Encoded protein: CASSAAGTTEAFF.

This clonotype appeared a few times. This chain uses TRBV7-9 with TRBJ2-7, with 11 bases lining up with TRBD2. After removal of 5 bases from V and 3 bases from J, the junction contained 6 bases not matched to a gene. The CDR3 runs to 15 residues. Germline assignment: CDR1 SEHNR and CDR2 FQNEAQ (reference sequence). CDR3 nucleotides: TGTGCCAGCAGCGGTAGCGGGAGGGCCTTCTACGAGCAGTACTTC. Its protein product is CASSGSGRAFYEQYF.

The V and J genes are TRBV19 and TRBJ2-2; D not certain. With 1 base removed from V and 4 bases from J, the gap between germline ends came to 7 bases. The CDR3 consists of 14 residues. Germline CDR1 is LNHDA and CDR2 is SQIVND (reference sequence). This chain's CDR3 is CASSIAYFTGELFF. The CDR3, as DNA: TGTGCCAGTAGTATAGCCTACTTCACCGGGGAGCTGTTTTTT.

The J gene is TRBJ1-1, the V gene TRBV12-2. TRBV12-2 is a known pseudogene. The CDR3 sequence is 17 residues long. The CDR3 loop is CAGRLADPSSGNTEAFF. The DNA of the CDR3 is TGTGCAGGTCGCTTAGCGGACCCATCCAGCGGGAACACTGAAGCTTTCTTT.